The T cell receptor beta chain described here comes from a study of T cells in tuberculosis. Produced via immunoSEQ multiplex PCR; TCRdb's table is partial and in-frame only. The sample gives 88,000 or so clones, approximately 91% of which show up once; 1.5% to 2% is in the top ten. V lost 6 bases and J lost 2; bases outside the gene matches: 10. CDR1 is GTSNPN, CDR2 SVGIG, per germline (reference sequence). This CDR3 has 15 residues. Thawed, overnight-rested PBMC were stained with GMM-loaded CD1B tetramer, viability dye and anti-CD3, then sorted. C32 glucose monomycolate from Rhodococcus equi was loaded onto the CD1B tetramers. Tetramer-negative cells, approximately 100,000 per donor, were also sorted.

This clonotype was sampled from an adult woman with latent tuberculosis. The chain is built from TRBV30 and TRBJ2-7; 10 bases line up with TRBD2. The sample was CD1b-GMM tetramer-negative cells sorted from PBMCs. CDR3 nucleotides: TGTGCCTGTATCCTGACTAGCGGGTACGCCTACGAGCAGTACTTC. Translating it yields CACILTSGYAYEQYF.